This T cell receptor (beta chain) comes out of a study of human T cells and chemical hapten exposure listed by TCRdb under 2021. Regarding the research as a whole: Libraries were pooled for sequencing, and per-sample TCR yields varied mainly because of small differences in library volumes within the pool. The study tracked peripheral blood TCR repertoire changes in vivo during primary and secondary sensitization to the hapten diphenylcyclopropenone (DPC) in alopecia patients. From each blood RNA sample, both TCR alpha and TCR beta chains were sequenced. What the research found in general, with its limitations: After repeated subsampling, the strength of the expansion versus patch-test correlation and the threshold at which it became significant changed. The number of TCRs above 1 in 1000 frequency did not change with DPC sensitization; there was no evidence of global repertoire structure alterations.

Libraries were constructed by 5' RACE. Data came from an Illumina MiSeq. Library preparation attached unique molecular identifiers to individual cDNA molecules for quantitative, reproducible TCR counting. The authors' pipeline ran thus. A median of around 100,000 TCRs per sample was observed, with a range of 23,224 to 690,600. The Decombinator software suite was used to annotate the V, J and CDR3 of the TCR reads. Every sample was subsampled to the same number of TCRs (28,000) for the PS versus PT1 abundance plots. Expanded TCRs were defined as absent before sensitization and observed at least eight times at the 2-week time point. Using fastp at Q25 and MiXCR, TCRdb reprocessed the public reads and kept productive beta chains. Duplicate CDR3 protein sequences are folded into a single record with the most common DNA and genes. The V and J calls, along with clone size, are taken from TCRdb and not from the paper's own processing. Within this sample are roughly 81,000 distinct CDR3 sequences, with approximately 8% of them counted one time only. The ten largest clones add up to 2% to 2.5% of the sample.

Total RNA was extracted from unfractionated whole blood that had been collected in Tempus Blood RNA tubes. A handful of healthy volunteers were used as TCR sequencing controls and were bled at day 0, 2 weeks and 6 weeks. Its CDR3 holds 13 amino acids, cysteine through phenylalanine. Only CDR3 DNA remains: 39 bases, in frame from the first base. V loses 5 bases of germline sequence and J loses 7 bases, and the interval between the two ends is 9 bases. Sequences SGHVS (CDR1) and FQNEAQ (CDR2) are obtained from the germline V gene. As concerns this clonotype: Which antigen it targets is not known. Base quality data are lacking; no much larger clone is found one base away.

Recombination connected TRBV7-8 to TRBJ1-6, with an unclear D gene assignment. The sequence came from a male donor in good health. CDR3 region: CASSPTQNSPLHF. Read as DNA, the sequence is TGTGCCAGCAGCCCTACACAGAATTCACCCCTCCACTTT.